This T cell receptor (beta chain) was captured by sequencing in a study of T cells expressing NK-cell markers. Study-wide context: Sorted CD3+CD56+NKG2C+, CD3+CD56+NKG2C- and CD3+CD56-NKG2C+ T cells provided the TCR beta repertoires. HCMV seropositivity characterized most of the eight sequenced donors, and seronegativity one.

Reprocessing the 5' RACE reads, TCRdb reports a single entry for every CDR3 protein and omits DNA. The listing records a few hundred thousand distinct CDR3 sequences. Comments on this clonotype: Its antigen is not known.

This CDR3 has 13 residues. Broader study findings: Clarity on HCMV specificity was lacking for the expanded NKG2C+ T cell clones. Several of the donors also had these clonotypes leading their CD3+CD56-NKG2C+ fraction.

This clonotype was obtained from a woman aged 45-65 years in good health. Specimen: blood T cells: a sorted CD56 or NKG2C T cell subset, CD4+ or CD8+ T cells, or bulk PBMC T cells (not recorded which). The rearrangement uses TRBV12-3 or TRBV12-4 and TRBJ1-1. This CDR3 is CASSLHRALEAFF.